These 30 T cell receptor beta chains originate from one sample sequenced in a study of PD-1 blockade in classical Hodgkin lymphoma. Sequencing was performed with immunoSEQ multiplex PCR; in TCRdb, only in-frame clones are kept and a portion is missing. The top ten clones hold around 0.21% of a sample with 30,000 to 35,000 clones, approximately 92% of them seen once. After autologous stem cell transplantation all patients relapsed, and prior brentuximab vedotin exposure differed between cohorts. Magnetic negative selection served to purify CD4+ T cells out of PBMCs that had been thawed. This specimen was CD4+ T cells from blood, taken at baseline. These receptor sequences come from a human donor with classical Hodgkin lymphoma.

This clone was counted a single time. The chain links TRBV11-2 to TRBJ2-1, with TRBD2 identical over 8 bases. Trimming took 6 bases from V and 4 from J; bases not matched to a gene: 8. Germline CDR1 SGHAT, CDR2 FQNNGV. The CDR3 runs to 15 residues. CDR3 in DNA: TGTGCCAGCAGTCACCTAGCGGGTGGATACAATGAGCAGTTCTTC. Translating it yields CASSHLAGGYNEQFF.

This clone was found once. This sequence joins TRBV10-1 and TRBJ2-7; D may be TRBD1 (6 bases). CDR1 and CDR2 from the germline V gene are WNHNN and SYGVQD (reference sequence). This CDR3 contains 15 residues. Between the trimmed V and J ends, which lost 2 bases and 5 bases, there was a span of 16 bases. The CDR3 bases are TGCGCCAGCAGTGAGAGCACAGGGCTTCGCCACGAGCAGTACTTC. Translation: CASSESTGLRHEQYF.

This clone was detected once. CDR3 protein: CASRFPAVNQPQHF. CDR3 coding DNA: TGTGCCAGTAGATTCCCAGCGGTCAATCAGCCCCAGCATTTT. The chain couples TRBV19 to TRBJ1-5; no clear D gene. The CDR3 is 14 amino acids. Germline CDR1 and CDR2: LNHDA and SQIVND (reference sequence). Trimming removed 6 bases from V and 3 bases from J, with 12 bases in between.

J is TRBJ2-2 and V is TRBV6-1; TRBD2 matches at 9 bases. V lost 5 bases and J lost 2; bases outside the gene matches: 15. CDR3 length: 19 residues. CDR1 and CDR2 from the germline V gene are MNHNS and SASEGT. The DNA of the CDR3 is TGTGCCAGCAGTCAAGGAGGCGGGAGGGCCTCACACAACACCGGGGAGCTGTTTTTT. Its translation: CASSQGGGRASHNTGELFF.

V is TRBV30 and J is TRBJ1-5; the D is unclear. Between the trimmed V and J ends, which lost 0 bases and 5 bases, there was a span of 8 bases. The germline CDR1 and CDR2 sequences are GTSNPN and SVGIG (reference sequence). This CDR3 is 13 amino acids long. CDR3 loop: CAWSVLADQPQHF. CDR3 bases: TGTGCCTGGAGTGTACTGGCTGATCAGCCCCAGCATTTT.

This clone showed up just a few times. The chain uses TRBV10-1 and TRBJ2-5, with 8 bases that match TRBD1. The ends lost 6 bases at V and 2 bases at J; junction bases unmatched: 5. The V gene's germline CDR1 is WNHNN and CDR2 SYGVQD (reference sequence). The CDR3 extends over 14 amino acids. The CDR3 region is CASSRDRRQETQYF. In nucleotides, the CDR3 is TGCGCCAGCAGCCGGGACAGGAGACAAGAGACCCAGTACTTC.

This clone appeared once. The rearrangement links TRBV5-1 to TRBJ2-7; a possible D gene is TRBD2 (5 bases). Per the germline V gene, CDR1 is SGHRS and CDR2 is YFSETQ. The CDR3 totals 16 residues. V was clipped by 0 bases and J by 0 bases, with 13 bases between them. CDR3 sequence (DNA): TGCGCCAGCAGCTTGGTGCGCGGGTGGAACTCCTACGAGCAGTACTTC. This sequence encodes CASSLVRGWNSYEQYF.

The V and J genes are TRBV2 and TRBJ1-1, with TRBD1 as a possible D gene (5 bases). The CDR3 is 13 amino acids. CDR1 and CDR2 from the germline V gene are SNHLY and FYNNEI. Deletions cut 7 bases from V and 1 base from J, with 10 bases between. The CDR3 region is CASKRGTNTEAFF. CDR3 bases: TGTGCCAGCAAAAGGGGCACGAACACTGAAGCTTTCTTT.

This chain links TRBV27 with TRBJ2-7; D is uncertain. Germline assignment: CDR1 MNHEY and CDR2 SMNVEV (reference sequence). V gave up 0 bases and J gave up 9 bases, with 15 bases separating them. The CDR3 spans 14 residues. CDR3 loop: CASSLSPGRSVQYF. The CDR3 nucleotides read TGTGCCAGCAGTTTATCTCCGGGCAGGTCGGTGCAGTACTTC.

This rearrangement joins TRBV10-1 to TRBJ2-1, with D perhaps TRBD1 or TRBD2 (5 bases each). Germline lookup yields CDR1 WNHNN and CDR2 SYGVQD (reference sequence). V was trimmed by 2 bases and J by 11 bases, leaving 13 bases between them. This CDR3 is 13 amino acids long. This CDR3 reads CASSEEVRGQQFF. The CDR3 coding sequence is TGCGCCAGCAGTGAGGAGGTGAGGGGCCAGCAGTTCTTC.

The CDR3 loop is CASSLVRDYGYTF. The CDR3 nucleotides are TGCGCCAGCAGCTTGGTTAGGGACTATGGCTACACCTTC. The chain carries TRBV5-1 and TRBJ1-2; D ambiguous. Trimming cost V 0 bases and J 3 bases, with 6 bases left between them. The germline V gene encodes CDR1 SGHRS and CDR2 YFSETQ. The CDR3 has 13 residues.

The chain employs TRBV19 and TRBJ1-5, with 7 positions matching TRBD1. The CDR3 runs 14 residues. Germline V gene lookup returns CDR1 LNHDA and CDR2 SQIVND (reference sequence). The V and J ends lost 5 bases and 5 bases, in that order; junction bases with no gene match: 6. The CDR3 is CASSATGVDQPQHF. The DNA of the CDR3 is TGTGCCAGTAGTGCCACAGGGGTGGATCAGCCCCAGCATTTT.

The chain is built from TRBV14 and TRBJ1-4; D gene ambiguous. In germline, CDR1 is SGHDN, CDR2 FVKESK. The CDR3 is made up of 17 amino acids. Trimming shortened V by 2 bases and J by 4 bases, and 17 bases separated the two germline ends. The CDR3 reads CASSQTSGVLVNEKLFF. CDR3 coding DNA: TGTGCCAGCAGCCAAACTTCCGGGGTACTGGTTAATGAAAAACTGTTTTTT.

The chain couples TRBV5-1 to TRBJ1-2; 8 nucleotides line up with TRBD1. Germline-derived CDR1 and CDR2 are SGHRS and YFSETQ. The junction had 12 bases not matched to a gene; V was cut back by 0 bases and J by 8 bases. This CDR3 has 16 amino acids. CDR3 bases: TGCGCCAGCAGCTTGGCCGTGGACAGGGAATTGGGCGGCTACACCTTC. Translation: CASSLAVDRELGGYTF.

The rearrangement links TRBV30 to TRBJ2-7; 9 bases align to TRBD1. The CDR3 spans 15 residues. V was pared by 4 bases and J by 2 bases, with 9 bases of the junction left unmatched. CDR1 and CDR2 (germline): GTSNPN, SVGIG (reference sequence). The CDR3 protein is CAWILPGQGAYEQYF. The CDR3, as DNA: TGTGCCTGGATTCTGCCGGGACAGGGAGCCTACGAGCAGTACTTC.

The chain has TRBV28 and TRBJ1-2, with a possible D match to TRBD1 (6 bases). V dropped 5 bases and J dropped 4 bases, with 14 bases sitting between them. The CDR3 has 14 residues. The germline gives CDR1 MDHEN, CDR2 SYDVKM. The CDR3 here is CASSPDRVGYGYTF. The CDR3 bases are TGTGCCAGCAGTCCGGACAGAGTGGGCTATGGCTACACCTTC.

The rearrangement links TRBV30 to TRBJ2-1; 7 positions agree with TRBD2. V lost 6 bases, J lost 1 base, and 3 bases stayed unmatched. Germline CDR1 and CDR2: GTSNPN and SVGIG (reference sequence). The CDR3 is 13 residues long. CDR3 in amino acids: CACREDSYNEQFF. CDR3 coding DNA: TGTGCCTGCCGGGAGGATTCCTACAATGAGCAGTTCTTC.

This clone was counted a single time. The V and J genes are TRBV28 and TRBJ2-5; D gene ambiguous. The germline V gene has CDR1 MDHEN and CDR2 SYDVKM. The CDR3 totals 13 residues. With 5 bases removed from V and 4 bases from J, the gap between germline ends came to 11 bases. CDR3 region: CASSGPGRETQYF. CDR3 nucleotide sequence: TGTGCCAGCAGTGGCCCTGGGCGAGAGACCCAGTACTTC.

This clone was observed once. This chain links TRBV7-9 with TRBJ2-7, with D possibly being TRBD1 or TRBD2 (5 bases each). Trimming cost V 1 base and J 6 bases, with 13 bases left between them. The CDR3 totals 14 residues. Per germline, CDR1 SEHNR and CDR2 FQNEAQ (reference sequence). This chain's CDR3 is CASSLGGGRGEQYF. For the CDR3, the DNA is TGTGCCAGCAGCTTAGGTGGGGGACGAGGCGAGCAGTACTTC.

The V and J genes are TRBV30 and TRBJ2-7; D is unclear. The CDR3 runs 15 residues. Germline V gene sequence: CDR1 GTSNPN, CDR2 SVGIG (reference sequence). Trimming removed 1 base from V and 0 bases from J, with 13 bases in between. The CDR3 nucleotides read TGTGCCTGGAGTGGCTATAGGGAAAGCTCCTACGAGCAGTACTTC. This codes for CAWSGYRESSYEQYF.

The chain combines TRBV13 with TRBJ2-5; 12 bases agree with TRBD2. With 0 bases clipped from V and 5 bases from J, the junction kept 13 bases outside the gene matches. Germline-derived CDR1 and CDR2 are PRHDT and FYEKMQ (reference sequence). This CDR3 region has 19 residues. CDR3 nucleotide sequence: TGTGCCAGCAGCTTAGGGCTAGCGGGAGGGCCCTGGCGGCGGGAGACCCAGTACTTC. It translates to CASSLGLAGGPWRRETQYF.

The gene calls are TRBV28 and TRBJ2-2; possibly TRBD1 for D (5 bases). The length of the CDR3 is 14 residues. Germline V gene lookup returns CDR1 MDHEN and CDR2 SYDVKM. Deletions cut 5 bases from V and 1 base from J, with 8 bases between. CDR3 protein: CASSLGQNTGELFF. CDR3 nucleotides: TGTGCCAGCAGTCTTGGACAGAACACCGGGGAGCTGTTTTTT.

V usage is TRBV4-1 and J usage is TRBJ2-2; 12 positions match TRBD1. CDR1 and CDR2 from the germline V gene are MGHRA and YSYEKL. After removal of 4 bases from V and 4 bases from J, the junction contained 10 bases not matched to a gene. The CDR3 length is 18 residues. DNA for the CDR3: TGCGCCAGCAGCCCTTCCCAGGGACAGGGGGCGTTCACCGGGGAGCTGTTTTTT. Protein sequence: CASSPSQGQGAFTGELFF.

This chain connects TRBV28 to TRBJ2-7; D gene unclear. This CDR3 has 11 residues. Per germline, CDR1 MDHEN and CDR2 SYDVKM. The CDR3 spells CAAGRAYEQYF. Here the CDR3 DNA reads TGTGCTGCTGGTCGGGCTTACGAGCAGTACTTC.

V is TRBV9 and J is TRBJ2-2; no reliable D call. The CDR3 length is 13 residues. The germline gives CDR1 SGDLS, CDR2 YYNGEE. V was trimmed by 0 bases and J by 8 bases, leaving 8 bases between them. The CDR3 DNA follows: TGTGCCAGCAGCGTAGCCCTCCGGGGGGAGCTGTTTTTT. The encoded protein is CASSVALRGELFF.

CDR3 sequence reads: CASSFRGAETQYF. The CDR3 DNA sequence: TGTGCCAGCAGCTTCAGGGGGGCAGAGACCCAGTACTTC. The gene calls are TRBV5-4 and TRBJ2-5; maybe TRBD1 (7 bases). V was shortened by 2 bases and J by 4 bases, with 9 bases between the two germline ends. Germline V gives CDR1 SGHNT, CDR2 YYREEE (reference sequence). The CDR3 length is 13 residues. The full variable domain, with the rest looked up from reference TRBV5-4 and TRBJ2-5, is ETGVTQSPTHLIKTRGQQVTLRCSSQSGHNTVSWYQQALGQGPQFIFQYYREEENGRGNFPPRFSGLQFPNYSSELNVNALELDDSALYLCASSFRGAETQYFGPGTRLLVL.

Only a few counts were recorded for this clone. This chain connects TRBV2 to TRBJ1-5; D is unresolved. Germline V gene sequence: CDR1 SNHLY, CDR2 FYNNEI. The CDR3 spans 14 residues. The germline V and J ends were trimmed by 5 bases and 0 bases, with 8 bases remaining between them. The CDR3 DNA follows: TGTGCCAGCAGTCCCGCGAATAGCAATCAGCCCCAGCATTTT. Encoded protein: CASSPANSNQPQHF.

This chain links TRBV11-2 with TRBJ2-2, with a weak D call TRBD1 (7 bases). Per germline, CDR1 SGHAT and CDR2 FQNNGV. The CDR3 totals 17 residues. V lost 4 bases to trimming and J lost 7 bases, with 22 bases between them. CDR3 in amino acids: CASSSIRGAAASGELFF. In DNA form, the CDR3 reads TGTGCCAGCAGCTCCATCAGGGGGGCCGCCGCGAGCGGGGAGCTGTTTTTT.

The chain uses TRBV29-1 and TRBJ1-2, with 11 positions matching TRBD1. V was clipped by 4 bases and J by 3 bases; unmatched bases: 4. Germline CDR1 is SQVTM and CDR2 is ANQGSEA. The length of the CDR3 is 14 residues. CDR3 residues: CSVVRTGGHYGYTF. CDR3 coding DNA: TGCAGCGTTGTTAGGACAGGGGGCCACTATGGCTACACCTTC.

The chain couples TRBV10-1 to TRBJ2-3; weak D call: TRBD2 (6 bases). CDR3 length: 14 amino acids. Trimming took 5 bases from V and 0 from J, leaving 9 bases between them. The V gene's germline CDR1 is WNHNN and CDR2 SYGVQD (reference sequence). The CDR3 DNA reads TGCGCCAGCAGTCCGGGACTTAGCACAGATACGCAGTATTTT. Protein product: CASSPGLSTDTQYF.